This T cell receptor (beta chain) stems from a study of T cells in Graves' hyperthyroidism and ophthalmopathy. Findings of the study overall: The majority of expanded thyroid clonotypes above 0.001 also appeared in blood.

V was shortened by 6 bases and J by 1 base, with 16 bases between the two germline ends. The CDR3 consists of 15 residues. Germline V CDR1 and CDR2: MDHEN, SYDVKM. Comment on this clonotype: Its target is not known.

The TCR beta CDR3 regions underwent amplification using RNA transcripts as the source. In the first-round RT-PCR of the TCR CDR3, the HTBI primer set was used. TCRdb fed the multiplex PCR reads into MiXCR, producing one record per CDR3 protein. Among about 600,000 distinct CDR3 sequences listed, 12% to 15% were seen once. V is TRBV28 and J is TRBJ2-7, with D possibly matching TRBD1 (8 bases). The sample comprised blood. This TCR came from a woman under 30 with Graves' ophthalmopathy. The DNA of the CDR3 is TGTGCCAGCAGCAGAGCGGGACAGGCGTCCTACGAGCAGTACTTC. Translation: CASSRAGQASYEQYF.